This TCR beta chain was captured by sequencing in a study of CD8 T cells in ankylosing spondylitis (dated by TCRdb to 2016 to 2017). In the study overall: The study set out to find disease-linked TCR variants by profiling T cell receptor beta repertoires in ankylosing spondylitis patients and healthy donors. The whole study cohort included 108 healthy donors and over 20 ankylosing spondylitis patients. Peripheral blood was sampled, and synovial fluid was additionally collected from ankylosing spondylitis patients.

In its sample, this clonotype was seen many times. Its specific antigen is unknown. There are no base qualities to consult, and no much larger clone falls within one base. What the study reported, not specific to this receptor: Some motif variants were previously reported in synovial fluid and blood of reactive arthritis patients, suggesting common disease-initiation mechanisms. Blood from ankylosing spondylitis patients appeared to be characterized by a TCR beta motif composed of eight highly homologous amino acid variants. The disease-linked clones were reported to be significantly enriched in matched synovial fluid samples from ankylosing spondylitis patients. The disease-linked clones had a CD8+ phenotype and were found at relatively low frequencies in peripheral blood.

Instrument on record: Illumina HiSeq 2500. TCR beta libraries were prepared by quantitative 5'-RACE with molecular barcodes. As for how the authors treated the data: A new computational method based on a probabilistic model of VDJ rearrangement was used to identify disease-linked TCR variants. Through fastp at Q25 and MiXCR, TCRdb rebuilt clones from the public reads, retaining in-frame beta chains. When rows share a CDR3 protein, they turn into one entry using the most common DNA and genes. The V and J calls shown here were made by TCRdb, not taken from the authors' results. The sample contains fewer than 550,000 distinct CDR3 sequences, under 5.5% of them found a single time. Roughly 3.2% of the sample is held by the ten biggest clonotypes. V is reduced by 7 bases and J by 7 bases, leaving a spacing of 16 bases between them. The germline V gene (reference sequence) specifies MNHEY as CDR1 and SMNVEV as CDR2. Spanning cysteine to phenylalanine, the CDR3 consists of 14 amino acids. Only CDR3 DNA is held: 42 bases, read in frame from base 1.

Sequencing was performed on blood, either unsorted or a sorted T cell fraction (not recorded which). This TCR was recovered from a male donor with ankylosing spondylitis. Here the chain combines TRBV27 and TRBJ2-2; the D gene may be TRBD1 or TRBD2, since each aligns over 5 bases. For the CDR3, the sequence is CASTSGARSGELFF. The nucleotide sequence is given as TGTGCCAGCACCTCCGGGGCCAGGAGCGGGGAGCTGTTTTTT.